The rows below give T cell receptor beta chains drawn from one sample of a study of T-cell reconstitution after alpha-beta-depleted transplantation in children. One entry per CDR3 protein results from TCRdb running MiXCR on the PCR reads. The repertoire consists of around 450,000 distinct CDR3 sequences, with around 15% occurring once and the leading ten covering about 32%. The source material was PBMCs, mostly from graft donor cells, sampled 360 days after TCRalphabeta/CD19-depleted stem cell transplant. Receptors originate from a boy less than two years old who had a stem cell transplant for Wiskott-Aldrich syndrome, so the T cells may come from the graft donor. CDR3s include the opening cysteine and the closing phenylalanine or tryptophan. D genes are given only for firm matches. Some rows mark clone size as missing; the rest say once, few, many or name a class of expanded clone.

TRBJ2-3 | . | . | TRBV12-3/TRBV12-4 | CASSFVTEYGDTQYF | TGTGCCAGCAGTTTCGTGACAGAATATGGAGATACGCAGTATTTT
TRBJ2-1 | TRBD2 | . | TRBV7-2 | CASSRERGGLNEQFF | TGTGCCAGCAGCCGCGAGCGGGGGGGCCTCAATGAGCAGTTCTTC
TRBJ1-1 | . | few | TRBV20-1 | CSAKKGFARETEAFF | TGCAGTGCTAAAAAGGGGTTTGCTCGGGAGACTGAAGCTTTCTTT
TRBJ2-2 | . | many | TRBV19 | CASSTTAPNPGELFF | TGTGCCAGTAGTACAACGGCACCAAACCCCGGGGAGCTGTTTTTT
TRBJ2-3 | TRBD1 | few | TRBV24-1 | CATSDLVGDRGRNTQYF | TGTGCCACCAGTGATTTGGTAGGGGACAGGGGGAGAAATACGCAGTATTTT
TRBJ2-7 | . | . | TRBV7-2 | CASSFAVHSYEQYF | TGTGCCAGCAGCTTCGCAGTGCACTCCTACGAGCAGTACTTC
TRBJ2-1 | TRBD2 | . | TRBV20-1 | CSASPLAGVYNEQFF | TGCAGTGCTAGTCCTCTAGCGGGCGTTTACAATGAGCAGTTCTTC
TRBJ2-1 | . | . | TRBV24-1 | CATRAGNEQFF | TGTGCCACCAGAGCGGGCAATGAGCAGTTCTTC
TRBJ2-5 | TRBD2 | . | TRBV10-3 | CAISGWRGSKETQYF | TGTGCCATCAGTGGCTGGCGGGGGAGTAAAGAGACCCAGTACTTC
TRBJ2-1 | TRBD2 | . | TRBV20-1 | CSARDEAGATSEQFF | TGCAGTGCTAGAGACGAGGCGGGAGCGACCTCTGAGCAGTTCTTC
TRBJ1-6 | . | few | TRBV12-3/TRBV12-4 | CASSLFRGGRLSPLHF | TGTGCCAGCAGTTTATTCAGGGGCGGCAGGCTTTCACCCCTCCACTTT
TRBJ2-3 | . | few | TRBV28 | CASSWSGRTDTQYF | TGTGCCAGCAGTTGGAGCGGGCGCACAGATACGCAGTATTTT
TRBJ2-3 | . | . | TRBV10-1 | CASGAETDTQYF | TGCGCCAGCGGGGCTGAGACAGATACGCAGTATTTT
TRBJ2-1 | TRBD2 | few | TRBV5-6 | CASSDGLAGISSSYNEQFF | TGTGCCAGCAGCGACGGACTAGCGGGGATCAGCAGCTCCTACAATGAGCAGTTCTTC
TRBJ1-2 | . | few | TRBV12-3/TRBV12-4 | CASSSPRGLGGYTF | TGTGCCAGCAGTTCCCCCCGGGGGCTGGGGGGCTACACCTTC
TRBJ2-4 | . | . | TRBV12-3/TRBV12-4 | CASSSPTPLAKNIQYF | TGTGCCAGCAGTTCCCCGACCCCCTTAGCCAAAAACATTCAGTACTTC
TRBJ2-5 | TRBD1 | few | TRBV5-1 | CASSLWDSRAIQTQYF | TGCGCCAGCAGCTTATGGGACAGCCGGGCGATACAGACCCAGTACTTC
TRBJ2-3 | TRBD2 | . | TRBV5-4 | CASRRSRREGTDTQYF | TGTGCCAGCAGGCGGAGTAGGCGGGAGGGCACAGATACGCAGTATTTT
TRBJ2-7 | . | . | TRBV19 | CASSIGRDKVIYEQYF | TGTGCCAGTAGTATAGGAAGGGACAAGGTGATTTACGAGCAGTACTTC
TRBJ2-5 | . | . | TRBV29-1 | CSVGRTEETQYF | TGCAGCGTTGGCCGGACAGAAGAGACCCAGTACTTC
TRBJ2-7 | TRBD2 | . | TRBV11-3 | CASSLVLLAGVGDYEQYF | TGTGCCAGCAGCTTAGTCCTTCTAGCGGGGGTAGGGGACTACGAGCAGTACTTC
TRBJ2-7 | . | few | TRBV6-5 | CASSYSEGHPYEQYF | TGTGCCAGCAGTTACTCGGAGGGGCACCCCTACGAGCAGTACTTC
TRBJ2-1 | . | . | TRBV21-1 | CASSNVSPNRRGDSSYNEQFF | TGTGCCAGCAGCAACGTCAGTCCTAATCGGAGAGGGGACAGCTCCTACAATGAGCAGTTCTTC